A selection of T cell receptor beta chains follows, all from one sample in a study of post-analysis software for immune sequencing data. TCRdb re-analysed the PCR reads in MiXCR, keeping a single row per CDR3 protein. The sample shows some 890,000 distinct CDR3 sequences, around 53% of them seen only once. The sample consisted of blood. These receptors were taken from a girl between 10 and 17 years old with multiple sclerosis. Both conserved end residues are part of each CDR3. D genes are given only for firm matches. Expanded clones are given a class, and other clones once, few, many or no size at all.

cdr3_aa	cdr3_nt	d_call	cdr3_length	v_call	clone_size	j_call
CATSDSSGGRSGELFF	TGTGCCACCAGTGATTCCTCAGGGGGAAGGTCCGGGGAGCTGTTTTTT	TRBD1	16	TRBV24-1	.	TRBJ2-2
CASSLLGAIYEQYF	TGTGCCAGCAGCTTATTGGGCGCCATTTACGAGCAGTACTTC	.	14	TRBV7-2	few	TRBJ2-7
CASSSLGQGNYNEQYF	TGTGCCAGCAGCTCTCTGGGACAGGGAAACTACAATGAGCAGTACTTC	TRBD1	16	TRBV7-3	.	TRBJ2-7
CSVVAGEETQYF	TGCAGCGTTGTGGCGGGAGAAGAGACCCAGTACTTC	TRBD2	12	TRBV29-1	.	TRBJ2-5
CASSSGLAGGASSYEQYF	TGCGCCAGCAGCTCCGGACTAGCGGGAGGTGCTTCATCCTACGAGCAGTACTTC	TRBD2	18	TRBV5-1	.	TRBJ2-7
CSARDLKGDTQYF	TGCAGTGCTAGAGATCTTAAGGGGGATACGCAGTATTTT	.	13	TRBV20-1	.	TRBJ2-3
CATPDRSRDRNEQYF	TGTGCCACCCCGGACAGATCAAGGGATAGGAACGAGCAGTACTTC	.	15	TRBV15	.	TRBJ2-7
CASSSSHTGAEQYF	TGTGCCAGCAGCTCATCTCACACCGGGGCCGAGCAGTACTTC	.	14	TRBV7-3	.	TRBJ2-7
CASSKQGPVLYEQYF	TGTGCCAGCAGCAAACAGGGGCCGGTTCTCTACGAGCAGTACTTC	TRBD1	15	TRBV13	.	TRBJ2-7
CATSRDLGLAGRNEQFF	TGTGCCACCAGCAGAGATTTGGGACTAGCGGGACGCAATGAGCAGTTCTTC	TRBD2	17	TRBV15	.	TRBJ2-1
CASSPMDRGNYGYTF	TGTGCCAGCAGCCCTATGGACAGGGGTAACTATGGCTACACCTTC	TRBD1	15	TRBV13	.	TRBJ1-2
CSARGTSGTGELFF	TGCAGTGCTAGGGGGACTAGCGGCACCGGGGAGCTGTTTTTT	TRBD2	14	TRBV20-1	few	TRBJ2-2
CASSLRGTRAGQYF	TGTGCCAGCAGTTTAAGGGGGACTAGGGCTGGGCAGTACTTC	TRBD2	14	TRBV12-3/TRBV12-4	.	TRBJ2-7
CAGSYWSSYNEQFF	TGTGCCGGCAGTTACTGGAGCTCCTACAATGAGCAGTTCTTC	.	14	TRBV6-2/TRBV6-3	.	TRBJ2-1
CASSVAGGLRETQYF	TGTGCCAGCAGCGTGGCGGGAGGATTGAGAGAGACCCAGTACTTC	TRBD2	15	TRBV9	.	TRBJ2-5